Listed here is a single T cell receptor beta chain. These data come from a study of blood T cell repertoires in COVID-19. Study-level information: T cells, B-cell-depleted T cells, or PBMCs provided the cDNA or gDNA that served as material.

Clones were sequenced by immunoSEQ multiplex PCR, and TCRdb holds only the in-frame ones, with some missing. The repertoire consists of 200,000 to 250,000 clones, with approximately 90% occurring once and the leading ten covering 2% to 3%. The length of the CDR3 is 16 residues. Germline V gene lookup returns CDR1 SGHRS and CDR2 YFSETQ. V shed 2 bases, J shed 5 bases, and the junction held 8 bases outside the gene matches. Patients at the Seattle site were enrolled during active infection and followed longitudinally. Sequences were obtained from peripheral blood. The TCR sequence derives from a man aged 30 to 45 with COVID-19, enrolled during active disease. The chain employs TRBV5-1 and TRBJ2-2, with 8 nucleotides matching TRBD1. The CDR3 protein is CASSFGPQGGTGELFF. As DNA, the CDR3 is TGCGCCAGCAGCTTTGGTCCACAGGGGGGTACCGGGGAGCTGTTTTTT.